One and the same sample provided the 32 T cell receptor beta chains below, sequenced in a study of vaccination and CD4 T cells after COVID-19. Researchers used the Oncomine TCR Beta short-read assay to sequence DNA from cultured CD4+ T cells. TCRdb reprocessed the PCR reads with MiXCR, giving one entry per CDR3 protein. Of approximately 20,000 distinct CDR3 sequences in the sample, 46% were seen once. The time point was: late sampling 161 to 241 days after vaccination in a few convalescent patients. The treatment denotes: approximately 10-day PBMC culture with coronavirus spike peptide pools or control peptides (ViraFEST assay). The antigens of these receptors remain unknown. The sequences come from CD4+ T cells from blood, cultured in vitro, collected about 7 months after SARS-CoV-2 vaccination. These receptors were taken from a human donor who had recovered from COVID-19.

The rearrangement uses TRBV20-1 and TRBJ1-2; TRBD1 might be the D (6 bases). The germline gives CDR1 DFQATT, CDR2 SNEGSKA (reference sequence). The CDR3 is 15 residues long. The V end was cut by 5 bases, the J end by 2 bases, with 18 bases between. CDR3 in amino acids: CSASRNPRGNYGYTF. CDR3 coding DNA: TGCAGTGCTTCCCGAAACCCAAGGGGGAACTATGGCTACACCTTC.

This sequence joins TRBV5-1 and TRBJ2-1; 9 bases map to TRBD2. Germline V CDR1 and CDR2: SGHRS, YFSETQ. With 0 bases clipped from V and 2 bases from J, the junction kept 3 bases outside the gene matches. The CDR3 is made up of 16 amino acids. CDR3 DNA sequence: TGCGCCAGCAGCTTGGGACTAGCGGCCGCCTACAATGAGCAGTTCTTC. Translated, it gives CASSLGLAAAYNEQFF.

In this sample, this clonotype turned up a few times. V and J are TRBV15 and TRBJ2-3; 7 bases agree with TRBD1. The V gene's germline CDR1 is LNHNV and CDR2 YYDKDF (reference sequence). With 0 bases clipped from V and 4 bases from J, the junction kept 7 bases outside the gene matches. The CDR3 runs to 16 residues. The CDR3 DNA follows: TGTGCCACCAGCAGAGATGGACAGGCGAGTTCAGATACGCAGTATTTT. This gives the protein CATSRDGQASSDTQYF.

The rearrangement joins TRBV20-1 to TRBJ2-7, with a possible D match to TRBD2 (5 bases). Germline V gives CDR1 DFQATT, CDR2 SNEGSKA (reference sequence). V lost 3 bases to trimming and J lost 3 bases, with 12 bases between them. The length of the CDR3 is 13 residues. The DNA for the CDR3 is TGCAGTGCTAGTGGTGGGAGTCTCTACGAGCAGTACTTC. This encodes CSASGGSLYEQYF.

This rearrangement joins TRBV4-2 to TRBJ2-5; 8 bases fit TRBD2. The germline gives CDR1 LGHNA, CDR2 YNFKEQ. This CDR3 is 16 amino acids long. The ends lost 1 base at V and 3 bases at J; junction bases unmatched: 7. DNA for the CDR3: TGTGCCAGCAGCCAAGTCTACGGGAGGGCCGAAGAGACCCAGTACTTC. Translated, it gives CASSQVYGRAEETQYF.

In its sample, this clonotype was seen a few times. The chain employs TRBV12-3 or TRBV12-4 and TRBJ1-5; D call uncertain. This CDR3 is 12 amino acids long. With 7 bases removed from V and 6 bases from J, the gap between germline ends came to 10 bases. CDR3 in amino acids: CASMYFGQPQHF. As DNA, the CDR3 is TGTGCCAGCATGTATTTTGGTCAGCCCCAGCATTTT.

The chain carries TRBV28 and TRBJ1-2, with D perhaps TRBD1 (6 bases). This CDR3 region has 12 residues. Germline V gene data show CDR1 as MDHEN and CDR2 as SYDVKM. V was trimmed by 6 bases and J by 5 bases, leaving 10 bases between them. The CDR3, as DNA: TGTGCCAGCAGCCAAACAGGGTATGGCTACACCTTC. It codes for CASSQTGYGYTF.

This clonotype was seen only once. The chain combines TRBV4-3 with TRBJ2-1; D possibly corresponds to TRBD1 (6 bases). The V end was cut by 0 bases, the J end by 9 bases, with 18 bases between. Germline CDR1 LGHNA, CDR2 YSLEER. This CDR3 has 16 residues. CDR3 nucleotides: TGCGCCAGCAGCCAAGATAAAGGGACACCCTCTGGTGAGCAGTTCTTC. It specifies CASSQDKGTPSGEQFF.

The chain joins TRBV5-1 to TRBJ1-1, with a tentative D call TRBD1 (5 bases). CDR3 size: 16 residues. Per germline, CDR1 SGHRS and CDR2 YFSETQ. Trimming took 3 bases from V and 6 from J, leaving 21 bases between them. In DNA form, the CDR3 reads TGCGCCAGCAGCTCCGGGGACGCCCTATCCGTCCCTGAAGCTTTCTTT. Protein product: CASSSGDALSVPEAFF.

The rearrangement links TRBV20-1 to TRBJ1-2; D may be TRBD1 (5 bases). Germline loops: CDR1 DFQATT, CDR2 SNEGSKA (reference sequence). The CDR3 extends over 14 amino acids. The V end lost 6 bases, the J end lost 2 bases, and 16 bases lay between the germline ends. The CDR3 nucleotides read TGCAGTGCCAGGGAGGGCAGTGTCAACTATGGCTACACCTTC. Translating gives CSAREGSVNYGYTF.

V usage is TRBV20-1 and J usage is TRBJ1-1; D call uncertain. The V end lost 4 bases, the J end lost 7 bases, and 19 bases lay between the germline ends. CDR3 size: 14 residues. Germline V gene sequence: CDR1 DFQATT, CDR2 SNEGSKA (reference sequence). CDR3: CSAKYLRRDSEAFF. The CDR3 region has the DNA TGCAGTGCTAAGTATCTCCGACGGGATAGTGAAGCTTTCTTT.

The CDR3 DNA follows: TGTGCCATCAGTGAGTCAGACAGGACCGATGGCTACACCTTC. It yields the protein CAISESDRTDGYTF. V gene TRBV10-3 combines with J gene TRBJ1-2; weak D call: TRBD1 (6 bases). Trimming pared 0 bases from V and 6 bases from J, leaving 11 bases between. Germline CDR1 is ENHRY and CDR2 is SYGVKD. This CDR3 is built from 14 residues.

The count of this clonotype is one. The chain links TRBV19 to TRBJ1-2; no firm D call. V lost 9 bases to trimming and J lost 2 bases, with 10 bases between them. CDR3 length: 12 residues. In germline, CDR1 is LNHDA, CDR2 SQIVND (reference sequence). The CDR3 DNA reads TGTGCCAGCGGAAAGACGAACTATGGCTACACCTTC. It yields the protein CASGKTNYGYTF.

The CDR3 reads CSARDPTGVGTQYF. The CDR3 DNA sequence: TGCAGTGCTAGAGATCCTACGGGAGTGGGTACGCAGTATTTT. The V and J genes are TRBV20-1 and TRBJ2-3, with D perhaps matching TRBD2 (6 bases). The CDR3 loop spans 14 amino acids. CDR1 DFQATT and CDR2 SNEGSKA come from the germline V gene (reference sequence). With 0 bases removed from V and 8 bases from J, the gap between germline ends came to 15 bases.

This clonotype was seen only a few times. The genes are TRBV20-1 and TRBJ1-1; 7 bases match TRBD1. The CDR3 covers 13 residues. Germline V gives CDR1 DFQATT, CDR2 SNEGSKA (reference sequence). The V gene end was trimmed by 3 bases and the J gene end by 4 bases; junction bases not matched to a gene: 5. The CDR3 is CSASPSGGTEAFF. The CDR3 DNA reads TGCAGTGCTAGCCCGTCAGGGGGCACTGAAGCTTTCTTT.

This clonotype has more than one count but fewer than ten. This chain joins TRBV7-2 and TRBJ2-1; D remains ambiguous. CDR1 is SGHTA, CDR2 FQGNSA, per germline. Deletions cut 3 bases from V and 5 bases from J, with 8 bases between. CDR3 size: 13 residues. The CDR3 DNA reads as TGTGCCAGCAGCTTCGGACGTAACAATGAGCAGTTCTTC. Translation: CASSFGRNNEQFF.

The CDR3 loop is CASSQPLLSGGYNEQFF. CDR3 DNA sequence: TGTGCCAGCAGCCAGCCTCTTCTCAGCGGGGGCTACAATGAGCAGTTCTTC. The chain has TRBV4-2 and TRBJ2-1; 8 nucleotides match TRBD2. CDR3 length equals 17 residues. Per the germline V gene, CDR1 is LGHNA and CDR2 is YNFKEQ. The J segment lost 3 bases and the V segment lost 3 bases, leaving 10 bases of the junction unmatched.

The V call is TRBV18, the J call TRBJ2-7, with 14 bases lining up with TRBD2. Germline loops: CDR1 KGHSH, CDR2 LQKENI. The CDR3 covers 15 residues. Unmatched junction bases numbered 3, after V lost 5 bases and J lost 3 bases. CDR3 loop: CASSTGTSGSYEQYF. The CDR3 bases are TGTGCCAGCTCAACAGGGACTAGCGGGAGCTACGAGCAGTACTTC.

In nucleotides, the CDR3 is TGTGCCAGCAGCTTAAGCCCTTTGGACAGGGGTAGAGCTTTCTTT. Its protein product is CASSLSPLDRGRAFF. The chain joins TRBV7-6 to TRBJ1-1, with 9 nucleotides matching TRBD1. There are 15 residues in the CDR3. The V segment lost 2 bases and the J segment 10 bases; nucleotides outside the gene matches: 11. Germline V gene lookup returns CDR1 SGHVS and CDR2 FNYEAQ.

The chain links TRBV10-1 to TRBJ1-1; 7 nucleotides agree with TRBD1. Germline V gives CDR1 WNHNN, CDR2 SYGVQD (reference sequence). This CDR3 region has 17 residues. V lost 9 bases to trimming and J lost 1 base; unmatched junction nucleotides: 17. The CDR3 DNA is TGCGCCAGACTCGGCCGGGACAGATATTCTGCGAACACTGAAGCTTTCTTT. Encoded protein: CARLGRDRYSANTEAFF.

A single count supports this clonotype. For the CDR3, the DNA is TGCAGTGCTAATCCCCAGGGGCCTTACAATGAGCAGTTCTTC. Encoded protein: CSANPQGPYNEQFF. V usage is TRBV20-1 and J usage is TRBJ2-1; tentatively, D is TRBD1 (6 bases). This CDR3 is 14 amino acids long. The germline V and J ends were trimmed by 4 bases and 4 bases, with 14 bases remaining between them. Germline V gene lookup returns CDR1 DFQATT and CDR2 SNEGSKA (reference sequence).

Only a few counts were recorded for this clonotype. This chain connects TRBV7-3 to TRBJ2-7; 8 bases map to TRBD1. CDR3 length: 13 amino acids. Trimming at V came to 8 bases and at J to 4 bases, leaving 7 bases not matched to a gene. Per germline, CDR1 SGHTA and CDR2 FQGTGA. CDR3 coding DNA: TGTGCCAGCGGGATCGGACAGGGTTACGAGCAGTACTTC. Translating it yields CASGIGQGYEQYF.

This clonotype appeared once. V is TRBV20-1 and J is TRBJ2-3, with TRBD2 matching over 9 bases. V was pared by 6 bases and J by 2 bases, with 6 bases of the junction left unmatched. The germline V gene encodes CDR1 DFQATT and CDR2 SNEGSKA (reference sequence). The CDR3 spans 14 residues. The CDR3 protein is CSAGPSGNTDTQYF. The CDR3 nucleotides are TGCAGTGCGGGCCCTAGCGGGAACACAGATACGCAGTATTTT.

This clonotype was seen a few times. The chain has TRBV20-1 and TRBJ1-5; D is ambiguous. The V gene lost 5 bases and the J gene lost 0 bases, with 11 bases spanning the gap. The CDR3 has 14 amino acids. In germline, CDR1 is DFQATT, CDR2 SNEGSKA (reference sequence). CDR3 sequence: CSAPDTGSNQPQHF. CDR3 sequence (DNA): TGCAGTGCTCCAGACACCGGTAGCAATCAGCCCCAGCATTTT.

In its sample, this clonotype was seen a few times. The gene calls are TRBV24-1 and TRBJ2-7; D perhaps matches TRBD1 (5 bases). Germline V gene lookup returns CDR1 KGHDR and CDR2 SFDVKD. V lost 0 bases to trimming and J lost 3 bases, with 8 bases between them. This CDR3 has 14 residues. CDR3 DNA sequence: TGTGCCACCAGTGATTTGGACAGCAACTACGAGCAGTACTTC. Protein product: CATSDLDSNYEQYF.

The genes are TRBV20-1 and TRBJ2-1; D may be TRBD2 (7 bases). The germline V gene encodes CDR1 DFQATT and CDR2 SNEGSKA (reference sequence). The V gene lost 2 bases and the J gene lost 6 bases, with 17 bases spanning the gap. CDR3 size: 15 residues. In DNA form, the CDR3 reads TGCAGTGCTAGAACCGGGGGCGGGAGATTCAATGAGCAGTTCTTC. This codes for CSARTGGGRFNEQFF.

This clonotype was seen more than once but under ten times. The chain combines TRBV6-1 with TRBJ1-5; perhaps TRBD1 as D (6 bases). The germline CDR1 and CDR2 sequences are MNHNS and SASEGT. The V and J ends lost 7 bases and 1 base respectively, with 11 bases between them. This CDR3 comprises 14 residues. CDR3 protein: CASTLTGSNQPQHF. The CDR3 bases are TGTGCCAGCACCCTAACAGGGAGCAATCAGCCCCAGCATTTT.

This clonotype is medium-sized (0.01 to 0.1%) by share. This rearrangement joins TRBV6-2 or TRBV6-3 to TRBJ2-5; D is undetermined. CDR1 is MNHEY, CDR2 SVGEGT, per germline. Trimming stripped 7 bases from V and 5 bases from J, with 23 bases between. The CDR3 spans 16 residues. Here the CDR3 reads CASKERRWRMGETQYF. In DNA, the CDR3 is TGTGCCAGCAAAGAGAGGCGGTGGCGGATGGGGGAGACCCAGTACTTC.

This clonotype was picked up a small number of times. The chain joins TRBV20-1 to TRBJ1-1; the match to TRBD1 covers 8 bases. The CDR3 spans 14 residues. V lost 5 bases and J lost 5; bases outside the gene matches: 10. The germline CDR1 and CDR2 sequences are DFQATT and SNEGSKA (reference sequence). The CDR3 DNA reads TGCAGTGCTGGGGGCGGGACAGGTATAACTGAAGCTTTCTTT. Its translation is CSAGGGTGITEAFF.

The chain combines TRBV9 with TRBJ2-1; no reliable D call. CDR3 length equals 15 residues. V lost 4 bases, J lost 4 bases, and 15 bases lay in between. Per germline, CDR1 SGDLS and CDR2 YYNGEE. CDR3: CASSSGSKQYNEQFF. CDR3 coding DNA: TGTGCCAGCAGCTCTGGTTCGAAACAATACAATGAGCAGTTCTTC.

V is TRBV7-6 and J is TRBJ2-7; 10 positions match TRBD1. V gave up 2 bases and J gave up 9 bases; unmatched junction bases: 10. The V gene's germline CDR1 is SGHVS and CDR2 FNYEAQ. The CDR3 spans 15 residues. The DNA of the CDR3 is TGTGCCAGCAGCTTAATGGGACAGGGGCCTTCCGGGCAGTACTTC. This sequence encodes CASSLMGQGPSGQYF. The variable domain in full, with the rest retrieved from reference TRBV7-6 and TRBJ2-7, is GAGVSQSPRYKVTKRGQDVALRCDPISGHVSLYWYRQALGQGPEFLTYFNYEAQQDKSGLPNDRFSAERPEGSISTLTIQRTEQRDSAMYRCASSLMGQGPSGQYFGPGTRLTVT.

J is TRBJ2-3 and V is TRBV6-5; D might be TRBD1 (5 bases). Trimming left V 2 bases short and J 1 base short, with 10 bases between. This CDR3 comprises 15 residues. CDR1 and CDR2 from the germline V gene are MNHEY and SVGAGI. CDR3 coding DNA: TGTGCCAGCAGTTACGTCGCCAGGGGCACAGATACGCAGTATTTT. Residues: CASSYVARGTDTQYF.